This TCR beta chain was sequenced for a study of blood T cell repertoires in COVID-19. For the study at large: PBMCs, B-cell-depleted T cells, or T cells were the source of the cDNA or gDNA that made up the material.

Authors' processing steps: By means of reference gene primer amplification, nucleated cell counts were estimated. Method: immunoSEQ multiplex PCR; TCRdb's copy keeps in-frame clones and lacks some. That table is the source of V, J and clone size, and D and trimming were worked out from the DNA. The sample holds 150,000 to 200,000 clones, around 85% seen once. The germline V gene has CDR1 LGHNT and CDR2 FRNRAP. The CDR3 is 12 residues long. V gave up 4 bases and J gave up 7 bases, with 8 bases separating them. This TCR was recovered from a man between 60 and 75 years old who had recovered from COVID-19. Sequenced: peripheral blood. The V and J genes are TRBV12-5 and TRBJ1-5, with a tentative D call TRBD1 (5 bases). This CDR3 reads CASGWGGQPQHF. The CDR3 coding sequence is TGTGCTAGTGGTTGGGGGGGACAGCCCCAGCATTTT.